This record covers a single T cell receptor (beta chain). Its matching antigen is unknown. This CDR3 has 11 residues. V was trimmed by 4 bases and J by 7 bases, leaving 5 bases between them. The sample belongs to a study of identical twins. From the 5' RACE reads, TCRdb called clonotypes with MiXCR, one entry per CDR3 protein. The sample records fewer than 250,000 distinct CDR3 sequences, more than 15% being singletons. Points from the study as a whole: Fewer insertions marked abundant cord blood beta clonotypes; young adult naive trended weakly, memory not at all.

These sequences were also reported in another study, on T cells expressing NK-cell markers.

Sequenced material: CD8+ T cells sorted from blood. This sequence originates from a woman between 18 and 30 years old in good health. The chain joins TRBV12-3 or TRBV12-4 to TRBJ2-1, with D possibly being TRBD2 (5 bases). CDR3: CASSWENEQFF. CDR3 DNA sequence: TGTGCCAGCAGTTGGGAGAATGAGCAGTTCTTC.